This TCR beta chain was documented in a study of blood T cell repertoires in COVID-19. Whole-study context: Acute and convalescent COVID-19 samples came from the United States, Italy and Spain.

The V and J ends lost 4 bases and 3 bases, in that order; junction bases with no gene match: 7. The germline V gene has CDR1 SGHNT and CDR2 YYREEE (reference sequence). The CDR3 covers 18 residues. Original handling: Counts of nucleated cells, estimated from reference gene primer amplification, were obtained. Produced via immunoSEQ multiplex PCR; TCRdb's table is partial and in-frame only. V, J and clone size derive from that table, while D and trimming were established from the DNA sequence. Of under 95,000 clones listed, roughly 88% were seen once; the top ten hold under 6%. V and J are TRBV5-4 and TRBJ2-2; 15 bases match TRBD2. The clonotype originates from a human donor in a cohort sampled during active COVID-19. The sequencing input was peripheral blood. As DNA, the CDR3 is TGTGCCAGCAGCGCAGGACTAGCGGGGGGGTTGGACACCGGGGAGCTGTTTTTT. It translates to CASSAGLAGGLDTGELFF.